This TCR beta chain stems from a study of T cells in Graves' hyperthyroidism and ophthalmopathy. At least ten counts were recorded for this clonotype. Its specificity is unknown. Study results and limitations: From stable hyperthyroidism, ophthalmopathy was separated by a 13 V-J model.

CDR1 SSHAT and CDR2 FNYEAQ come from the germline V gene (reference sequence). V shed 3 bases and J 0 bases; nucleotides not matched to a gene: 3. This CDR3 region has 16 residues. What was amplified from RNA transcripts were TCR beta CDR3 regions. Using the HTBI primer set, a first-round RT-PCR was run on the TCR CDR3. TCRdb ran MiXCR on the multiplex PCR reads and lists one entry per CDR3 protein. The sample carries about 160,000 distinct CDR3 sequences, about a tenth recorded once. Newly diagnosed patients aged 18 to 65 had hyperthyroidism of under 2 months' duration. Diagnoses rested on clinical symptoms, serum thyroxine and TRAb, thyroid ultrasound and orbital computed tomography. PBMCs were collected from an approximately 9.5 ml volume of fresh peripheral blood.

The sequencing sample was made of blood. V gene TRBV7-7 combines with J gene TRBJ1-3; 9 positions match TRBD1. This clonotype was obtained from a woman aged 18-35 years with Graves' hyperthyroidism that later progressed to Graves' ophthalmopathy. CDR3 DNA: TGTGCCAGCAGCTTGTCGGACAGGGGCTCTGGAAACACCATATATTTT. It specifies CASSLSDRGSGNTIYF. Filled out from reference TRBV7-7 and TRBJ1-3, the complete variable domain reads GAGVSQSPRYKVTKRGQDVTLRCDPISSHATLYWYQQALGQGPEFLTYFNYEAQPDKSGLPSDRFSAERPEGSISTLTIQRTEQRDSAMYRCASSLSDRGSGNTIYFGEGSWLTVV.